This TCR beta chain came from a study of blood T cells in healthy people across ages. Study conclusions and caveats: With unsorted PBMCs, a conclusive comparison of naive versus antigen-experienced cells was not possible. The donors' CMV status was not determined, possibly confounding changes in expanded clonotypes. Older individuals had lower TCR beta diversity per million T cells (the decline was roughly linear).

With a J-beta primer mix and a sample-barcoded 5' primer, a second PCR ran about 7 to 12 cycles. All cDNA molecules were each tagged by a template-switch adaptor with 12 random nucleotides. From the 5' RACE reads, TCRdb called clonotypes with MiXCR, one entry per CDR3 protein. The data show under 950,000 distinct CDR3 sequences, about a fifth seen once. As concerns this clonotype: Its antigen is unidentified.

Sequencing was done on a sample of blood. This TCR derives from a man in his 70s in good health.

The DNA for the CDR3 is TGCAGTGCTAGAGTGGACAGGGGTTCGGAGGAAAAACTGTTTTTT. Its protein is CSARVDRGSEEKLFF. This chain uses TRBV20-1 with TRBJ1-4; 9 bases align to TRBD1. V lost 1 base and J lost 8; bases outside the gene matches: 8. Germline values: CDR1 DFQATT, CDR2 SNEGSKA (reference sequence). The CDR3 contains 15 residues.